The 5 T cell receptor beta chains given below trace back to one sample, sequenced in a study of OX40 agonist ivuxolimab in advanced cancers. Clones were read by immunoSEQ multiplex PCR, and TCRdb kept only the in-frame ones, dropping some. The sample comprises approximately 99,000 clones, approximately 93% of which are singletons, and approximately 0.2% rests with the top ten. The material was CD4+ or CD8+ T cells sorted from blood, obtained in a trial of the OX40 agonist ivuxolimab. Every receptor here comes from an adult with an advanced solid tumor such as melanoma, head and neck, liver or kidney cancer.

The V and J genes are TRBV5-1 and TRBJ2-2; no clear D gene. Deletions cut 2 bases from V and 4 bases from J, with 9 bases between. Looked up from germline, CDR1 is SGHRS and CDR2 is YFSETQ. The CDR3 is 14 residues long. The CDR3 DNA reads as TGCGCCAGCAGCTTTGGCAGTTTCACCGGGGAGCTGTTTTTT. Translated, it gives CASSFGSFTGELFF.

This clone was counted once. The J gene is TRBJ2-7, the V gene TRBV28; TRBD2 matches at 7 bases. V lost 3 bases and J lost 2; bases outside the gene matches: 19. This CDR3 is 19 amino acids long. Germline lookup yields CDR1 MDHEN and CDR2 SYDVKM. CDR3 nucleotides: TGTGCCAGCAGTTTTGGGCGGGGGAGGCGACTAGCCGAAGCCTACGAGCAGTACTTC. This codes for CASSFGRGRRLAEAYEQYF.

The V call is TRBV28, the J call TRBJ2-3; 11 nucleotides match TRBD2. Germline CDR1 is MDHEN and CDR2 is SYDVKM. The CDR3 consists of 19 residues. V lost 5 bases to trimming and J lost 4 bases; unmatched junction nucleotides: 17. The CDR3 loop reads CASSEAGVAGGLGSDTQYF. The CDR3 nucleotides read TGTGCCAGCAGTGAGGCGGGGGTAGCGGGAGGGCTGGGATCAGATACGCAGTATTTT.

The J gene is TRBJ1-2, the V gene TRBV6-1; D not resolved. Trimming removed 2 bases from V and 0 bases from J, with 10 bases in between. CDR1 and CDR2 (germline): MNHNS, SASEGT. The CDR3 totals 15 residues. The DNA for the CDR3 is TGTGCCAGCAGTGAAAGATACAGTACTAACTATGGCTACACCTTC. It translates to CASSERYSTNYGYTF.

This rearrangement joins TRBV18 to TRBJ2-1; D might be TRBD2 (5 bases). Germline CDR1 reads KGHSH; CDR2 reads LQKENI. With 3 bases removed from V and 7 bases from J, the gap between germline ends came to 16 bases. The CDR3 length is 15 residues. The CDR3 loop is CASSPVGNPGNEQFF. The CDR3, as DNA: TGTGCCAGCTCACCCGTTGGAAATCCGGGGAATGAGCAGTTCTTC.